Given below is one T cell receptor beta chain in context. CDR1 and CDR2 (germline): MDHEN, SYDVKM. This CDR3 comprises 15 residues. V trimming: 3 bases; J trimming: 4 bases; junction bases outside the gene matches: 9. Clones were sequenced by immunoSEQ multiplex PCR, and TCRdb holds only the in-frame ones, with some missing. The table lists about 140,000 clones, about 86% of them singletons. The data derive from a study of blood T cell repertoires in COVID-19. For the study at large: The United States, Italy and Spain provided the acute and convalescent COVID-19 samples. Sample material is recorded as cDNA or gDNA derived from T cells, B-cell-depleted T cells, or PBMCs.

The sequenced sample was peripheral blood. The V and J genes are TRBV28 and TRBJ2-7; 7 bases map to TRBD2. The clonotype comes from a human donor in a cohort sampled during active COVID-19. The CDR3 DNA is TGTGCCAGCAGTTTGTTCTTGGCTAGCGGATACGAGCAGTACTTC. Amino acids: CASSLFLASGYEQYF.